A selection of T cell receptor beta chains follows, all from one sample in a study of human T cells and chemical hapten exposure. TCRdb recomputed calls from the RACE reads with MiXCR, one row per CDR3 protein. The sample lists some 78,000 distinct CDR3 sequences; over 7% were seen once. The sequenced sample consisted of whole blood. Receptors originate from a male donor in good health. Some clones in this sample may be carry-over from other donors' samples. CDR3s include the opening cysteine and the closing phenylalanine or tryptophan. A D gene is named only where the DNA matches it firmly. Only part of the rows carry a size: once, few, many, or a class if the clone is expanded.

clone size | J gene | D gene | V gene | CDR3 protein | CDR3 DNA
few | TRBJ2-7 | - | TRBV20-1 | CSASGAGSYEQYF | TGCAGTGCTAGTGGGGCTGGGTCCTACGAGCAGTACTTC
many | TRBJ2-3 | TRBD2 | TRBV2 | CASRELAGGGTDTQYF | TGTGCCAGCAGGGAGTTAGCGGGAGGAGGAACAGATACGCAGTATTTT
many | TRBJ1-5 | TRBD1 | TRBV20-1 | CSATTGTVINQPQHF | TGCAGTGCTACAACCGGGACAGTAATCAATCAGCCCCAGCATTTT
few | TRBJ2-1 | TRBD2 | TRBV7-6 | CASSLGTSELYNEQFF | TGTGCCAGCAGCTTAGGGACTAGCGAACTTTACAATGAGCAGTTCTTC
- | TRBJ2-7 | - | TRBV12-3/TRBV12-4 | CASSLIAGNSLYEQYF | TGTGCCAGCAGTTTAATAGCAGGGAACTCCCTCTACGAGCAGTACTTC
many | TRBJ1-1 | - | TRBV27 | CASSLGTRGSEAFF | TGTGCCAGCAGTTTAGGGACTCGAGGGTCTGAAGCTTTCTTT
- | TRBJ2-1 | TRBD2 | TRBV6-6 | CASSYSGLAGIYNEQFF | TGTGCCAGCAGTTACTCGGGACTAGCGGGGATCTACAATGAGCAGTTCTTC
few | TRBJ2-3 | TRBD1 | TRBV3-1 | CASSYSGTGVSDTQYF | TGTGCCAGCAGCTACTCCGGGACAGGGGTCTCAGATACGCAGTATTTT
few | TRBJ2-7 | - | TRBV29-1 | CSVEEGDDEQYF | TGCAGCGTTGAAGAAGGAGACGACGAGCAGTACTTC
- | TRBJ2-7 | - | TRBV3-1 | CASSLSTVTYEQYF | TGTGCCAGCAGCCTATCAACTGTTACCTACGAGCAGTACTTC
many | TRBJ2-3 | - | TRBV2 | CASSEPRTDTQYF | TGTGCCAGCAGTGAACCCAGAACAGATACGCAGTATTTT
- | TRBJ2-4 | - | TRBV28 | CASSLRARRNIQYF | TGTGCCAGCAGTCTCCGGGCCCGCCGGAACATTCAGTACTTC
few | TRBJ2-7 | - | TRBV6-6 | CAITDGLSSYEQYF | TGTGCCATCACCGACGGTTTAAGCTCCTACGAGCAGTACTTC
- | TRBJ1-4 | - | TRBV6-5 | CASSYRTATNEKLFF | TGTGCCAGCAGTTACCGGACAGCAACTAATGAAAAACTGTTTTTT
- | TRBJ2-4 | - | TRBV11-1 | CASSAGTVAKNIQYF | TGTGCCAGCAGCGCCGGGACGGTAGCCAAAAACATTCAGTACTTC
- | TRBJ2-1 | TRBD1 | TRBV29-1 | CSVNRDREQFF | TGCAGCGTGAACCGGGACAGGGAGCAGTTCTTC
many | TRBJ1-1 | - | TRBV20-1 | CSVHAEDGRGTEAFF | TGCAGTGTCCATGCCGAGGACGGGAGAGGTACTGAAGCTTTCTTT
- | TRBJ1-1 | - | TRBV14 | CASSQGGVNTEAFF | TGTGCCAGCAGCCAAGGCGGGGTGAACACTGAAGCTTTCTTT
- | TRBJ2-6 | - | TRBV12-5 | CASALGGSGANVLTF | TGTGCTAGTGCCCTGGGGGGCTCTGGGGCCAACGTCCTGACTTTC
many | TRBJ1-6 | - | TRBV12-3/TRBV12-4 | CASRDGPGLNSPLHF | TGTGCCAGCAGAGATGGACCGGGGTTGAATTCACCCCTCCACTTT
- | TRBJ2-5 | - | TRBV18 | CASSPSRDLQETQYF | TGTGCCAGCTCACCATCTCGGGACCTTCAAGAGACCCAGTACTTC
- | TRBJ2-3 | TRBD2 | TRBV9 | CASSVEPGLVRGTDTQYF | TGTGCCAGCAGCGTAGAACCGGGACTAGTCCGGGGCACAGATACGCAGTATTTT
few | TRBJ2-5 | - | TRBV5-1 | CASSLAKEGGLETQYF | TGCGCCAGCAGCTTGGCCAAGGAAGGAGGGTTGGAGACCCAGTACTTC
few | TRBJ1-1 | - | TRBV12-3/TRBV12-4 | CASSPGGQTNTEAFF | TGTGCCAGCAGTCCAGGAGGACAGACGAACACTGAAGCTTTCTTT
many | TRBJ1-1 | TRBD1 | TRBV12-3/TRBV12-4 | CASTVTGLYNTEAFF | TGTGCCAGCACCGTGACAGGGCTTTATAACACTGAAGCTTTCTTT
many | TRBJ2-5 | TRBD2 | TRBV6-6 | CASSYSSGLAGKETQYF | TGTGCCAGCAGTTACTCTTCGGGACTAGCGGGGAAAGAGACCCAGTACTTC
few | TRBJ2-3 | TRBD1 | TRBV27 | CASSLWAGTGATDTQYF | TGTGCCAGCAGTTTATGGGCCGGGACAGGGGCAACAGATACGCAGTATTTT
few | TRBJ2-1 | TRBD2 | TRBV19 | CASTSKTSGAPYNEQFF | TGTGCCAGTACCTCCAAGACTAGCGGGGCCCCGTACAATGAGCAGTTCTTC
- | TRBJ2-3 | TRBD2 | TRBV7-2 | CASSRGLVTDTQYF | TGTGCCAGCAGCCGAGGACTAGTCACAGATACGCAGTATTTT
many | TRBJ2-7 | TRBD1 | TRBV6-5 | CASKPGQGAYEQYF | TGTGCCAGCAAGCCGGGACAGGGGGCCTACGAGCAGTACTTC
few | TRBJ1-1 | TRBD1 | TRBV5-6 | CASSLRQGRTEAFF | TGTGCCAGCAGCTTACGACAGGGGAGGACTGAAGCTTTCTTT
- | TRBJ1-5 | - | TRBV25-1 | CASSESGSNQPQHF | TGTGCCAGCAGTGAATCAGGGAGCAATCAGCCCCAGCATTTT
- | TRBJ2-7 | - | TRBV12-3/TRBV12-4 | CASSRDKGLYYEQYF | TGTGCCAGCAGTCGGGATAAGGGCCTTTACTACGAGCAGTACTTC
many | TRBJ2-3 | - | TRBV12-3/TRBV12-4 | CASSLLPGWDTQYF | TGTGCCAGCAGTTTATTACCGGGATGGGATACGCAGTATTTT
many | TRBJ2-2 | - | TRBV4-1 | CASSQVSGVSDTGELFF | TGCGCCAGCAGCCAAGTGTCAGGGGTTAGTGACACCGGGGAGCTGTTTTTT
few | TRBJ1-1 | - | TRBV5-4 | CASSPSPVNTEAFF | TGTGCCAGCAGCCCGTCCCCCGTGAACACTGAAGCTTTCTTT
few | TRBJ1-6 | - | TRBV6-1 | CASSEHDNSPLHF | TGTGCCAGCAGTGAACACGATAATTCACCCCTCCACTTT
few | TRBJ1-5 | - | TRBV6-2/TRBV6-3 | CASSSATKPQHF | TGTGCCAGCAGTTCCGCGACTAAGCCCCAGCATTTT
- | TRBJ1-5 | - | TRBV6-5 | CASSHLGGQPQHF | TGTGCCAGCAGTCATCTGGGCGGGCAGCCCCAGCATTTT
- | TRBJ2-7 | TRBD2 | TRBV27 | CASSSSGATYEQYF | TGTGCCAGCAGTTCGAGCGGGGCAACCTACGAGCAGTACTTC
- | TRBJ2-7 | - | TRBV27 | CASSLGVAYEQYF | TGTGCCAGCAGTTTAGGAGTCGCCTACGAGCAGTACTTC
few | TRBJ2-4 | - | TRBV29-1 | CSVAPRAKNIQYF | TGCAGCGTTGCGCCCAGAGCCAAAAACATTCAGTACTTC
many | TRBJ1-5 | TRBD1 | TRBV20-1 | CSARDLQGGNQPQHF | TGCAGTGCTAGAGATTTGCAGGGGGGAAATCAGCCCCAGCATTTT